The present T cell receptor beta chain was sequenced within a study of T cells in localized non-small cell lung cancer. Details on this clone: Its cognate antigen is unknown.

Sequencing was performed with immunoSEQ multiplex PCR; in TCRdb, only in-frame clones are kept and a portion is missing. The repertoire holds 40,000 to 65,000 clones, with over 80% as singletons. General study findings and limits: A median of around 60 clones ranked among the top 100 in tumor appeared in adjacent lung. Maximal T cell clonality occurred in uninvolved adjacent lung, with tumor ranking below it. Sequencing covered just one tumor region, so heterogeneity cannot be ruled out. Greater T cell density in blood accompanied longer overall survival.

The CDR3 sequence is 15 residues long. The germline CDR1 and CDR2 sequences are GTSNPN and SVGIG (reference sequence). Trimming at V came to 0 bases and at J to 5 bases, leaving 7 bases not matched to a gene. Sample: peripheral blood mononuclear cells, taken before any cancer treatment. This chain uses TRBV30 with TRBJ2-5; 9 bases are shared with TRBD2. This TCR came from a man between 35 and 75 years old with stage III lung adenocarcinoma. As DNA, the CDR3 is TGTGCCTGGAGTGTAGGGACTAGCTCTGGGGAGACCCAGTACTTC. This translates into CAWSVGTSSGETQYF. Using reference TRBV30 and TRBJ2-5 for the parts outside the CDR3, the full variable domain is SQTIHQWPATLVQPVGSPLSLECTVEGTSNPNLYWYRQAAGRGLQLLFYSVGIGQISSEVPQNLSASRPQDRQFILSSKKLLLSDSGFYLCAWSVGTSSGETQYFGPGTRLLVL.